This TCR beta chain appears in the sequencing data of a study of cytomegalovirus exposure and HLA in healthy donors. The PCR ran on 60 Vbeta and 13 Jbeta primers. TCRdb's copy holds only in-frame clones and misses some; the assay was immunoSEQ multiplex PCR. The sample table sets out roughly 35,000 clones. This receptor was identified in a woman in her 40s in good health and CMV-seropositive. Sequencing was done on a sample of PBMCs.

CDR3 loop: CSVEDPLVPNEQFF. CDR3 coding DNA: TGCAGCGTTGAAGATCCACTAGTCCCGAATGAGCAGTTCTTC. The chain carries TRBV29-1 and TRBJ2-1; D is possibly TRBD2 (5 bases). The germline V gene encodes CDR1 SQVTM and CDR2 ANQGSEA. V was shortened by 0 bases and J by 7 bases, with 13 bases between the two germline ends. The CDR3 consists of 14 residues.